This T cell receptor beta chain was documented in a study of blood T cell repertoires in COVID-19. Study-wide background: The United States, Italy and Spain were the sources of the acute and convalescent COVID-19 samples. The analysed material was cDNA or gDNA that came from T cells, B-cell-depleted T cells, or PBMCs.

Per the authors' pipeline: Reference gene primer amplification in the assay estimated nucleated cell counts. Method: immunoSEQ multiplex PCR; TCRdb's copy keeps in-frame clones and lacks some. V and J calls and clone size come straight from that table; D and trimming were deduced from the DNA. The sample has roughly 86,000 clones; roughly 82% are singletons. The CDR3 consists of 13 residues. From germline, CDR1 is DFQATT and CDR2 SNEGSKA (reference sequence). The V and J ends lost 3 bases and 6 bases respectively, with 12 bases between them. The source of this sequence is a human donor in a cohort sampled during active COVID-19. The sample comprised peripheral blood. The chain has TRBV20-1 and TRBJ1-5, with a tentative D call TRBD1 (6 bases). The CDR3: CSASRGGAQPQHF. In DNA form, the CDR3 reads TGCAGTGCTAGTAGGGGGGGAGCTCAGCCCCAGCATTTT.